One sample yielded the 28 T cell receptor beta chains listed below, sequenced in a study of blood T cell repertoires in COVID-19. Generated by immunoSEQ multiplex PCR, the TCRdb table keeps only in-frame clones and is missing some. The sample includes a few hundred thousand clones, 75% to 90% of them seen just once. Sequencing was performed on PBMCs or T cells enriched from blood (not recorded which). The receptors stem from a woman in her 40s who had recovered from COVID-19.

This chain uses TRBV19 with TRBJ1-3, with 7 bases lining up with TRBD1. Germline CDR1 LNHDA, CDR2 SQIVND (reference sequence). The CDR3 spans 14 residues. V shed 10 bases and J 4 bases; nucleotides not matched to a gene: 10. CDR3 DNA: TGTGCCACCCGCACTAGGGGGCACGGAAACACCATATATTTT. This gives the protein CATRTRGHGNTIYF.

The genes are TRBV4-3 and TRBJ2-2; 9 positions agree with TRBD2. Germline V gene data show CDR1 as LGHNA and CDR2 as YSLEER. The CDR3 spans 17 residues. The V segment lost 1 base and the J segment 3 bases; nucleotides outside the gene matches: 6. The CDR3 coding sequence is TGCGCCAGCAGCCAAGGGACCAGCGGGGGGCACACCGGGGAGCTGTTTTTT. Residues: CASSQGTSGGHTGELFF.

A remark on this clone: This sample also contains other DNA sequences that code for the same CDR3. The chain employs TRBV7-9 and TRBJ2-1, with a tentative D call TRBD2 (7 bases). The CDR3 sequence is 16 residues long. The V gene's germline CDR1 is SEHNR and CDR2 FQNEAQ (reference sequence). Trimming shortened V by 5 bases and J by 2 bases, and 16 bases separated the two germline ends. The CDR3 DNA reads as TGTGCCAGCAGCCCACGGGGGGCGGGGGCCTACAATGAGCAGTTCTTC. Protein product: CASSPRGAGAYNEQFF.

This clone has just one count. The genes are TRBV6-5 and TRBJ2-2, with TRBD1 identical over 10 bases. Trimming at V came to 7 bases and at J to 5 bases, leaving 4 bases not matched to a gene. The CDR3 length is 14 residues. From germline, CDR1 is MNHEY and CDR2 SVGAGI. The CDR3 region has the DNA TGTGCCAGCAACGCGGACAGGGGGACCGGGGAGCTGTTTTTT. It is translated as CASNADRGTGELFF.

The chain is built from TRBV27 and TRBJ2-7, with D uncertain. Germline V lookup: CDR1 MNHEY, CDR2 SMNVEV (reference sequence). V was trimmed by 5 bases and J by 2 bases, leaving 13 bases between them. CDR3 length: 14 residues. This CDR3 is CASSPHRYAYEQYF. CDR3 sequence (DNA): TGTGCCAGCAGTCCCCACAGATACGCCTACGAGCAGTACTTC.

The chain employs TRBV19 and TRBJ1-1, with D possibly TRBD1 on 5 matching bases. The germline gives CDR1 LNHDA, CDR2 SQIVND (reference sequence). V lost 4 bases and J 3 bases, leaving 9 bases between the germline ends. This CDR3 spans 13 amino acids. For the CDR3, the DNA is TGTGCCAGTAGTAGGGGCAAGGACACTGAAGCTTTCTTT. Its translation: CASSRGKDTEAFF.

V gene TRBV2 combines with J gene TRBJ1-3; D remains ambiguous. The germline V gene encodes CDR1 SNHLY and CDR2 FYNNEI. This CDR3 comprises 15 residues. Trimming pared 5 bases from V and 3 bases from J, leaving 14 bases between. CDR3 in DNA: TGTGCCAGCAGTCTCGTGGGCGATAATGGAAACACCATATATTTT. Its protein product is CASSLVGDNGNTIYF.

The chain's CDR3 is CASSPGLAGVETQYF. The CDR3 nucleotides read TGTGCCAGTAGTCCGGGACTAGCGGGAGTGGAGACCCAGTACTTC. The rearrangement joins TRBV19 to TRBJ2-5; 14 bases map to TRBD2. V shed 5 bases, J shed 5 bases, and the junction held 4 bases outside the gene matches. CDR1 is LNHDA, CDR2 SQIVND, per germline (reference sequence). The CDR3 has 15 residues.

The chain joins TRBV19 to TRBJ2-3; TRBD2 agrees at 8 bases. CDR1 is LNHDA and CDR2 is SQIVND in the germline V gene (reference sequence). The CDR3 totals 15 residues. Unmatched junction bases numbered 11, after V lost 6 bases and J lost 6 bases. The CDR3 DNA follows: TGTGCCAGTAGGAGTGGCGGGGGGTTAGTTGATACGCAGTATTTT. It encodes CASRSGGGLVDTQYF.

The DNA for the CDR3 is TGCAGCGTTGGGGACAGGGGACTAACTAATGAAAAACTGTTTTTT. Translated, it gives CSVGDRGLTNEKLFF. The chain employs TRBV29-1 and TRBJ1-4, with 10 bases identical to TRBD1. Germline V gene sequence: CDR1 SQVTM, CDR2 ANQGSEA. V dropped 4 bases and J dropped 1; count of bases not matched to a gene: 3. The CDR3 runs to 15 residues.

CDR3 region: CASSGSGGSYQPQHF. In nucleotides, the CDR3 is TGTGCCAGCAGTGGGTCAGGGGGCAGCTATCAGCCCCAGCATTTT. The gene calls are TRBV7-9 and TRBJ1-5; 8 bases fit TRBD1. V lost 6 bases, J lost 5 bases, and 9 bases stayed unmatched. CDR1 and CDR2 from the germline V gene are SEHNR and FQNEAQ (reference sequence). This CDR3 contains 15 residues. The whole variable domain, remainder taken from reference TRBV7-9 and TRBJ1-5, is DTGVSQNPRHKITKRGQNVTFRCDPISEHNRLYWYRQTLGQGPEFLTYFQNEAQLEKSRLLSDRFSAERPKGSFSTLEIQRTEQGDSAMYLCASSGSGGSYQPQHFGDGTRLSIL.

This clone was observed once. V usage is TRBV3-1 (or the pseudogene TRBV3-2) and J usage is TRBJ1-4; 8 bases map to TRBD1. Looked up from germline, CDR1 is LGHDT and CDR2 is YNNKEL (reference sequence). The ends lost 3 bases at V and 7 bases at J; junction bases unmatched: 10. The CDR3 spans 16 residues. CDR3 loop: CASSQAYDRGFEKLFF. CDR3 nucleotides: TGTGCCAGCAGCCAGGCGTATGACAGGGGTTTTGAAAAACTGTTTTTT.

As to this clone: Its ends do not fully match the called genes, so a read error is possible. The chain uses TRBV3-1 (or the pseudogene TRBV3-2) and TRBJ2-7, with TRBD1 as a possible D gene (5 bases). The CDR3 runs to 10 residues. The germline V gene has CDR1 LGHDT and CDR2 YNNKEL (reference sequence). The chain's CDR3 is CANKTTATEF. The CDR3 nucleotides read TGTGCCAACAAGACGACAGCCACAGAATTC.

The chain combines TRBV7-2 with TRBJ2-3, with 9 bases matching TRBD1. This CDR3 comprises 18 residues. Germline V gene data show CDR1 as SGHTA and CDR2 as FQGNSA. After removal of 1 base from V and 1 base from J, the junction contained 9 bases not matched to a gene. DNA for the CDR3: TGTGCCAGCAGCTTAGTAGGGGAGACAGGGGGAGGCACAGATACGCAGTATTTT. It is translated as CASSLVGETGGGTDTQYF.

The V and J genes are TRBV24-1 and TRBJ1-6; no firm D call. Per the germline V gene, CDR1 is KGHDR and CDR2 is SFDVKD. The CDR3 totals 11 residues. Trimming took off 7 bases at V and 10 bases at J, with 7 bases between the two ends. The CDR3, as DNA: TGTGCCACCAGGATGCGGTCACCCCTCCACTTT. It codes for CATRMRSPLHF.

The chain links TRBV27 to TRBJ1-1; unclear D gene. Trimming shortened V by 0 bases and J by 7 bases, and 9 bases separated the two germline ends. The CDR3 sequence is 13 residues long. Germline CDR1 MNHEY, CDR2 SMNVEV (reference sequence). The DNA of the CDR3 is TGTGCCAGCAGTTTATCGGGCCAGTTTGAAGCTTTCTTT. Encoded protein: CASSLSGQFEAFF.

The chain employs TRBV28 and TRBJ1-2, with D hard to call. CDR1 and CDR2 (germline): MDHEN, SYDVKM. The CDR3 length is 15 residues. Trimming shortened V by 6 bases and J by 4 bases, and 18 bases separated the two germline ends. The CDR3 sequence is CASSRDLRPSYGYTF. CDR3 in DNA: TGTGCCAGCAGCAGAGACCTCAGGCCATCCTATGGCTACACCTTC.

As concerns this clone: This sample also contains other DNA sequences that code for the same CDR3. V and J are TRBV3-1 (or the pseudogene TRBV3-2) and TRBJ2-7; TRBD2 agrees at 10 bases. This CDR3 spans 15 amino acids. Trimming took 4 bases from V and 2 from J; bases not matched to a gene: 5. CDR1 is LGHDT, CDR2 YNNKEL, per germline (reference sequence). The CDR3 bases are TGTGCCAGCAGCCCCCGGACTAGCGGTACCTACGAGCAGTACTTC. Its translation is CASSPRTSGTYEQYF.

The CDR3 DNA reads as TGTGCCAGTATGGTGGTATATGGCGGGGGCTACGAGCAGTACTTC. Translated: CASMVVYGGGYEQYF. The chain couples TRBV19 to TRBJ2-7; TRBD2 agrees at 7 bases. Germline-derived CDR1 and CDR2 are LNHDA and SQIVND (reference sequence). Losses at the gene ends were 7 bases for V and 3 bases for J; bases not matched to a gene: 12. This CDR3 is built from 15 residues.

V gene TRBV2 combines with J gene TRBJ2-2; D is possibly TRBD1 (6 bases). Germline V gene data show CDR1 as SNHLY and CDR2 as FYNNEI. V was pared by 7 bases and J by 3 bases, with 12 bases between. CDR3 length: 14 amino acids. The CDR3, as DNA: TGTGCCAGCACTCCGACAGGATACACCGGGGAGCTGTTTTTT. Its translation is CASTPTGYTGELFF.

Here the CDR3 DNA reads TGTGCCAGCATCTTTTCAGGGAACACTGAAGCTTTCTTT. Protein: CASIFSGNTEAFF. The chain uses TRBV28 and TRBJ1-1; D not certain. Germline V gene sequence: CDR1 MDHEN, CDR2 SYDVKM. Trimming removed 7 bases from V and 1 base from J, with 10 bases in between. CDR3 length equals 13 residues.

V usage is TRBV3-1 (or the pseudogene TRBV3-2) and J usage is TRBJ1-1; 7 bases align to TRBD1. The V segment lost 0 bases and the J segment 3 bases; nucleotides outside the gene matches: 4. The germline gives CDR1 LGHDT, CDR2 YNNKEL (reference sequence). There are 15 residues in the CDR3. The CDR3: CASSQDGQADTEAFF. The CDR3 bases are TGTGCCAGCAGCCAAGATGGACAGGCGGACACTGAAGCTTTCTTT.

The chain's CDR3 is CASSLPLHEQYF. For the CDR3, the DNA is TGTGCCAGCAGCTTGCCTCTCCACGAGCAGTACTTC. The V gene is TRBV5-6, the J gene TRBJ2-7, with D unresolved. This CDR3 has 12 residues. Germline assignment: CDR1 SGHDT and CDR2 YYEEEE. The V gene lost 1 base and the J gene lost 5 bases, with 7 bases spanning the gap.

J is TRBJ2-1 and V is TRBV6-1; TRBD2 aligns across 7 bases. Germline V gives CDR1 MNHNS, CDR2 SASEGT. Trimming took 3 bases from V and 0 from J; bases not matched to a gene: 2. The CDR3 contains 15 residues. The CDR3 DNA reads as TGTGCCAGCAGTGAGGCGGGAGACTCCTACAATGAGCAGTTCTTC. The encoded protein is CASSEAGDSYNEQFF.

V usage is TRBV24-1 and J usage is TRBJ2-1; 10 bases agree with TRBD2. Trimming removed 6 bases from V and 9 bases from J; junction bases left unmatched: 10. The CDR3 sequence is 15 residues long. In germline, CDR1 is KGHDR, CDR2 SFDVKD. CDR3 amino acids: CATSPSGGHAGEQFF. DNA of the CDR3: TGTGCCACCAGTCCTAGCGGGGGACACGCGGGTGAGCAGTTCTTC.

The rearrangement links TRBV4-2 to TRBJ2-4; 10 bases align to TRBD2. This CDR3 is 15 amino acids long. CDR1 and CDR2 from the germline V gene are LGHNA and YNFKEQ. With V trimmed by 4 bases and J by 5 bases, 5 bases remained unmatched. The CDR3 region has the DNA TGTGCCAGCAGCCGCTTAGCGGGAGGAGAAAACATTCAGTACTTC. Its protein is CASSRLAGGENIQYF.

The chain is built from TRBV6-5 and TRBJ2-1; TRBD2 agrees at 7 bases. This CDR3 is 14 amino acids long. Germline CDR1 MNHEY, CDR2 SVGAGI. J was trimmed by 0 bases and V by 8 bases; bases with no gene match: 4. CDR3 sequence reads: CASHSGYSYNEQFF. The CDR3 DNA follows: TGTGCCAGCCATAGCGGGTACTCCTACAATGAGCAGTTCTTC.

This chain joins TRBV11-3 and TRBJ2-7; no firm D call. The CDR3 contains 13 residues. Germline V gives CDR1 SGHNT, CDR2 YENEEA. The V end lost 2 bases, the J end lost 3 bases, and 8 bases lay between the germline ends. This chain's CDR3 is CASSLTENYEQYF. The CDR3 DNA reads as TGTGCCAGCAGCTTAACAGAGAACTACGAGCAGTACTTC.